This is a list of T cell receptor beta chains from one sample in a study of T cells in localized non-small cell lung cancer. Sequencing was performed with immunoSEQ multiplex PCR; in TCRdb, only in-frame clones are kept and a portion is missing. The table has fewer than 60,000 clones, around 81% seen once. Source: peripheral blood, taken before any cancer treatment. The origin of the receptors is an older female donor with stage II squamous cell lung carcinoma. The CDR3 runs from the conserved cysteine through the conserved F or W.

cdr3_aa,v_call,j_call,cdr3_length
CAWMNILIGPNGYTF,TRBV30,TRBJ1-2,15
CSALDGDSPLHF,TRBV29-1,TRBJ1-6,12
CSGYSQYGYTF,TRBV29-1,TRBJ1-2,11
CASQRTASNTEAFF,TRBV2,TRBJ1-1,14
CASSFRDEAFF,TRBV11-2,TRBJ1-1,11
CSVAEAGETQYF,TRBV29-1,TRBJ2-5,12
CAISGREPNTEAFF,TRBV10-3,TRBJ1-1,14
CASSPWGKTEAFF,TRBV6-5,TRBJ1-1,13
CATSRDLGTGGNYGYTF,TRBV15,TRBJ1-2,17
CSVQGNNEQFF,TRBV29-1,TRBJ2-1,11
CASSLQGANYEQYF,TRBV27,TRBJ2-7,14
CASSLPPGYTQYF,TRBV7-9,TRBJ2-3,13
CSVESTVYGYTF,TRBV29-1,TRBJ1-2,12
CRVTGAGTTEAFF,TRBV29-1,TRBJ1-1,13
CASKRTADYGYTF,TRBV6-6,TRBJ1-2,13
CASSFRGPQGPDTQYF,TRBV5-1,TRBJ2-3,16
CAIGERGAQETQYF,TRBV10-3,TRBJ2-5,14
CASSLGPSGTEAFF,TRBV5-4,TRBJ1-1,14
CASSPRGGTYNEQFF,TRBV27,TRBJ2-1,15
CASSIGTGNTIYF,TRBV19,TRBJ1-3,13
CASSYSGGSSGNTIYF,TRBV6-6,TRBJ1-3,16
CASSLVDSNSPLHF,TRBV5-1,TRBJ1-6,14
CASSLGTGESFF,TRBV7-9,TRBJ2-1,12
CASSEAWGEAFF,TRBV2,TRBJ1-1,12
CASRDRGYSSTDTQYF,TRBV19,TRBJ2-3,16
CASSPGRSGSGANVLTF,TRBV18,TRBJ2-6,17
CASSQDQGRGNSPLHF,TRBV4-1,TRBJ1-6,16
CASSSRWNSRENTEAFF,TRBV7-9,TRBJ1-1,17
CASSPQLWGFNEKLFF,TRBV27,TRBJ1-4,16
CASSARKQHNQPQHF,TRBV6-1,TRBJ1-5,15
CASSSQRGGNSNEQFF,TRBV6-5,TRBJ2-1,16
CASSSGTVYGYTF,TRBV5-1,TRBJ1-2,13
CAIGSNEKLFF,TRBV10-3,TRBJ1-4,11
CAWSVQGAQPQHF,TRBV30,TRBJ1-5,13
CASSLGFAEAFF,TRBV5-6,TRBJ1-1,12
CASSFKDTIYEQYF,TRBV13,TRBJ2-7,14
CASSYGLNTGELFF,TRBV5-5,TRBJ2-2,14
CASSERGNGYTF,TRBV13,TRBJ1-2,12
CASSISGTNIQYF,TRBV19,TRBJ2-4,13
CASSLELSSYEQYF,TRBV5-4,TRBJ2-7,14
CASSATSGGLTDTQYF,TRBV7-6,TRBJ2-3,16
CASSLFRSFNEKLFF,TRBV5-1,TRBJ1-4,15
CASSIGQLSRGYGYTF,TRBV19,TRBJ1-2,16
CSVGLANYGYTF,TRBV29-1,TRBJ1-2,12
CASSSSGTAGEKLFF,TRBV11-3,TRBJ1-4,15
CASSHPGQGMNTEAFF,TRBV4-1,TRBJ1-1,16
CASSLDGALSEKLFF,TRBV7-2,TRBJ1-4,15
CASSLAGPGREQYF,TRBV7-6,TRBJ2-7,14
CASSPDSGNTIYF,TRBV18,TRBJ1-3,13
CASSSGGGNYGYTF,TRBV11-1,TRBJ1-2,14
CASSPTSSSYNEQFF,TRBV5-4,TRBJ2-1,15
CASSPTATNEKLFF,TRBV6-5,TRBJ1-4,14
CASSLGGVGYTF,TRBV7-8,TRBJ1-2,12
CASSLGGRSSYNEQFF,TRBV13,TRBJ2-1,16